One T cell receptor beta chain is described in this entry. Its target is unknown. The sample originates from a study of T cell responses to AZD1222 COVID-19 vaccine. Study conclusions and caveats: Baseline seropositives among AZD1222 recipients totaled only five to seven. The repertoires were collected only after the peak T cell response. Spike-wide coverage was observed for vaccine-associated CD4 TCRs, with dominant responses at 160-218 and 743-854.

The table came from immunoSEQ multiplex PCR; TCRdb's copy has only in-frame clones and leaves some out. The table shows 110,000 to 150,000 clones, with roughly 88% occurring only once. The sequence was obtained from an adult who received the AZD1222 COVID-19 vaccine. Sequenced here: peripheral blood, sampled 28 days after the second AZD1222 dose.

The CDR3 DNA follows: TGTGCCAGCAGTGAAGTGGACAGTAAAAACATTCAGTACTTC. Protein product: CASSEVDSKNIQYF. The V call is TRBV2, the J call TRBJ2-4, with D possibly TRBD1 on 6 matching bases. The CDR3 is 14 amino acids. The V gene lost 1 base and the J gene lost 4 bases, with 8 bases spanning the gap. Germline values: CDR1 SNHLY, CDR2 FYNNEI.